Each of the 23 T cell receptor beta chains below was sequenced from the same sample in a study of shared clonotypes between healthy human individuals. Here immunoSEQ multiplex PCR was the method, and the copy in TCRdb shows in-frame clones only, minus some. The data contain under 2,000,000 clones, less than 95% of them singletons. Naive CD8 cells, CD45RO-negative and positively selected for CCR7, excluded terminally differentiated effector memory CD45RA+ cells. The material sequenced was naive CD8+ T cells sorted from blood. The source of these receptors is a man aged 18 to 29 in good health.

The V call is TRBV9, the J call TRBJ2-2, with D uncertain. Between the trimmed V and J ends, which lost 3 bases and 1 base, there was a span of 7 bases. The germline V gene has CDR1 SGDLS and CDR2 YYNGEE. The CDR3 is made up of 14 amino acids. CDR3 amino acids: CASSDPGNTGELFF. In DNA, the CDR3 is TGTGCCAGCAGCGACCCAGGGAACACCGGGGAGCTGTTTTTT.

The chain joins TRBV13 to TRBJ2-7, with TRBD2 identical over 8 bases. The CDR3 covers 16 residues. Germline CDR1 and CDR2: PRHDT and FYEKMQ (reference sequence). V shed 3 bases and J 2 bases; nucleotides not matched to a gene: 9. CDR3 sequence: CASSFSFSGSPYEQYF. CDR3 coding DNA: TGTGCCAGCAGCTTTTCTTTCAGCGGGAGTCCCTACGAGCAGTACTTC.

The chain employs TRBV15 and TRBJ2-1, with TRBD2 matching over 7 bases. The V gene end was trimmed by 1 base and the J gene end by 9 bases; junction bases not matched to a gene: 3. Germline loops: CDR1 LNHNV, CDR2 YYDKDF (reference sequence). The CDR3 runs 13 residues. The CDR3: CATSRAGGIEQFF. The CDR3 DNA is TGTGCCACCAGCAGAGCGGGAGGCATTGAGCAGTTCTTC.

This chain connects TRBV25-1 to TRBJ2-1; TRBD1 might be the D (5 bases). In germline, CDR1 is MGHDK, CDR2 SYGVNS. This CDR3 contains 16 residues. Trimming stripped 2 bases from V and 9 bases from J, with 20 bases between. The CDR3 spells CASSERRRGPPGEQFF. The CDR3 bases are TGTGCCAGCAGTGAACGGCGAAGGGGCCCACCCGGTGAGCAGTTCTTC.

V gene TRBV10-2 combines with J gene TRBJ2-5; perhaps D is TRBD1 or TRBD2 (6 bases each). Trimming pared 0 bases from V and 5 bases from J, leaving 13 bases between. The CDR3 runs 15 residues. Germline assignment: CDR1 WSHSY and CDR2 SAAADI. CDR3 region: CASSESGGGGETQYF. The CDR3 DNA is TGCGCCAGCAGTGAGTCAGGAGGAGGGGGGGAGACCCAGTACTTC.

The CDR3 protein is CASGLVWGYNYGYTF. The CDR3, as DNA: TGTGCTAGTGGTTTGGTGTGGGGTTACAACTATGGCTACACCTTC. This chain connects TRBV12-5 to TRBJ1-2; D is ambiguous. With 0 bases removed from V and 2 bases from J, the gap between germline ends came to 10 bases. CDR1 LGHNT and CDR2 FRNRAP come from the germline V gene. The CDR3 contains 15 residues.

The chain carries TRBV11-2 and TRBJ2-1, with 10 bases matching TRBD2. The CDR3 contains 15 residues. Trimming at V came to 6 bases and at J to 5 bases, leaving 7 bases not matched to a gene. Germline-derived CDR1 and CDR2 are SGHAT and FQNNGV. CDR3 bases: TGTGCCAGCAGGCCTAGCGGGAGCACGAACAATGAGCAGTTCTTC. This gives the protein CASRPSGSTNNEQFF.

The chain is built from TRBV9 and TRBJ2-7, with unresolved D. The V end lost 0 bases, the J end lost 0 bases, and 13 bases lay between the germline ends. Looked up from germline, CDR1 is SGDLS and CDR2 is YYNGEE. This CDR3 has 16 amino acids. CDR3 nucleotides: TGTGCCAGCAGCGTAGGGGGTGTGAGTCCCTCCTACGAGCAGTACTTC. It specifies CASSVGGVSPSYEQYF.

As to this clone: Other DNA sequences of this sample code for an identical CDR3. The V call is TRBV2, the J call TRBJ2-7; 9 bases agree with TRBD1. Unmatched junction bases numbered 4, after V lost 4 bases and J lost 0 bases. CDR1 is SNHLY, CDR2 FYNNEI, per germline. The CDR3 is 15 residues long. The CDR3 loop is CASSGGQGSSYEQYF. The CDR3 DNA follows: TGTGCCAGCAGTGGAGGACAGGGGAGCTCCTACGAGCAGTACTTC. The entire variable domain, with the rest obtained from reference TRBV2 and TRBJ2-7, is as follows: EPEVTQTPSHQVTQMGQEVILRCVPISNHLYFYWYRQILGQKVEFLVSFYNNEISEKSEIFDDQFSVERPDGSNFTLKIRSTKLEDSAMYFCASSGGQGSSYEQYFGPGTRLTVT.

This clone was observed once. The chain recombines TRBV27 with TRBJ2-7; TRBD1 agrees at 8 bases. Germline CDR1 and CDR2: MNHEY and SMNVEV (reference sequence). The CDR3 runs to 15 residues. The J segment lost 5 bases and the V segment lost 2 bases, leaving 8 bases of the junction unmatched. The CDR3 DNA is TGTGCCAGCAGTTTAGCGGGACAGGCCTTTCACGAGCAGTACTTC. Translating it yields CASSLAGQAFHEQYF.

In this sample, this clone turned up once. This chain uses TRBV30 with TRBJ1-5; D perhaps matches TRBD1 (5 bases). CDR3 length: 14 residues. V lost 0 bases and J 4 bases, leaving 10 bases between the germline ends. Per germline, CDR1 GTSNPN and CDR2 SVGIG (reference sequence). Here the CDR3 reads CAWSVRGANQPQHF. CDR3 sequence (DNA): TGTGCCTGGAGTGTACGCGGGGCAAATCAGCCCCAGCATTTT.

V is TRBV27 and J is TRBJ2-7; D gene unclear. In germline, CDR1 is MNHEY, CDR2 SMNVEV (reference sequence). The CDR3 is 11 residues long. Deletions cut 6 bases from V and 7 bases from J, with 10 bases between. CDR3 in DNA: TGTGCCAGCAGCCTTGGGGAAGAGCAGTACTTC. Translating it yields CASSLGEEQYF.

V and J are TRBV10-3 and TRBJ2-5; 15 bases map to TRBD2. Germline CDR1 and CDR2: ENHRY and SYGVKD. Germline trimming cut 7 bases from V and 2 bases from J; bases unmatched to any gene: 11. This CDR3 spans 18 amino acids. CDR3 in amino acids: CAITDPGLAGGLQETQYF. The CDR3 DNA is TGTGCCATCACCGACCCGGGACTAGCGGGGGGCCTACAAGAGACCCAGTACTTC.

The chain is built from TRBV7-6 and TRBJ1-6; no clear D. Trimming left V 0 bases short and J 4 bases short, with 13 bases between. CDR1 and CDR2 (germline): SGHVS, FNYEAQ. This CDR3 contains 17 residues. The CDR3: CASSLAPFSGYNSPLHF. As DNA, the CDR3 is TGTGCCAGCAGCTTAGCCCCCTTTAGTGGGTATAATTCACCCCTCCACTTT.

V and J are TRBV7-6 and TRBJ2-7, with D tentatively TRBD1 (8 bases). The CDR3 is 13 residues long. The germline V gene encodes CDR1 SGHVS and CDR2 FNYEAQ. V was clipped by 7 bases and J by 6 bases, with 16 bases between them. CDR3 loop: CASMTGEGVEQYF. The CDR3 nucleotides read TGTGCCAGCATGACAGGGGAGGGGGTCGAGCAGTACTTC. Full variable domain (remainder filled in from reference TRBV7-6 and TRBJ2-7): GAGVSQSPRYKVTKRGQDVALRCDPISGHVSLYWYRQALGQGPEFLTYFNYEAQQDKSGLPNDRFSAERPEGSISTLTIQRTEQRDSAMYRCASMTGEGVEQYFGPGTRLTVT.

This sequence joins TRBV28 and TRBJ2-1, with 7 nucleotides matching TRBD2. This CDR3 is 15 amino acids long. Per the germline V gene, CDR1 is MDHEN and CDR2 is SYDVKM. Trimming cost V 6 bases and J 8 bases; bases outside gene matches: 13. The CDR3 reads CASSGERGVVDEQFF. CDR3 DNA: TGTGCCAGCAGCGGAGAACGGGGGGTGGTAGATGAGCAGTTCTTC.

The chain uses TRBV21-1 and TRBJ1-5; TRBD1, as called in the table, went unchecked against the DNA. TRBV21-1 is a pseudogene segment. CDR3 length equals 17 residues. The CDR3, as DNA: TGTGCCAGCAGCAAAGGTCCGGACAGGGCACACAGGGAGCCCCAGCATTTT. As protein: CASSKGPDRAHREPQHF.

This clone was detected once. This chain uses TRBV5-1 with TRBJ1-1, with D perhaps matching TRBD1 (5 bases). This CDR3 has 12 residues. Germline V gene data show CDR1 as SGHRS and CDR2 as YFSETQ. V was trimmed by 0 bases and J by 10 bases, leaving 10 bases between them. The CDR3 sequence is CASSLEGERAFF. CDR3 in DNA: TGCGCCAGCAGCTTGGAAGGGGAGAGAGCTTTCTTT.

The chain employs TRBV27 and TRBJ1-2; 7 bases are a match to TRBD1. Germline CDR1 MNHEY, CDR2 SMNVEV (reference sequence). This CDR3 contains 16 residues. Losses at the gene ends were 2 bases for V and 4 bases for J; bases not matched to a gene: 10. The DNA of the CDR3 is TGTGCCAGCAGTTTAAGGGCGGGACAGACAATCTATGGCTACACCTTC. Translating it yields CASSLRAGQTIYGYTF.

The table lists this clone with a count of one. This chain uses TRBV11-2 with TRBJ2-1; 12 positions match TRBD2. The germline V gene has CDR1 SGHAT and CDR2 FQNNGV. V shed 5 bases, J shed 9 bases, and the junction held 8 bases outside the gene matches. The CDR3 runs to 15 residues. The CDR3 spells CASSAPGLAGTEQFF. In nucleotides, the CDR3 is TGTGCCAGCAGCGCGCCCGGACTAGCGGGAACTGAGCAGTTCTTC.

In regard to this clone: Other nucleotide sequences from this sample produce the same CDR3. The rearrangement uses TRBV29-1 and TRBJ2-5, with D hard to call. The CDR3 spans 12 residues. Trimming took off 3 bases at V and 0 bases at J, with 5 bases between the two ends. CDR1 SQVTM and CDR2 ANQGSEA come from the germline V gene. The CDR3 nucleotides read TGCAGCGTTGAGGGTAACCAAGAGACCCAGTACTTC. Residues: CSVEGNQETQYF.

CDR3 sequence: CASSVSGRTNEKLFF. In nucleotides, the CDR3 is TGTGCCAGCAGCGTTTCGGGAAGAACTAATGAAAAACTGTTTTTT. The chain links TRBV9 to TRBJ1-4; D is undetermined. The germline V gene encodes CDR1 SGDLS and CDR2 YYNGEE. This CDR3 region has 15 residues. V shed 2 bases and J shed 1 base, with 9 bases lying between them.

V gene TRBV9 combines with J gene TRBJ1-2; D is uncertain. Trimming shortened V by 7 bases and J by 2 bases, and 6 bases separated the two germline ends. This CDR3 has 11 amino acids. Germline-derived CDR1 and CDR2 are SGDLS and YYNGEE. The CDR3: CASGSNYGYTF. The CDR3, as DNA: TGTGCCAGCGGTTCCAACTATGGCTACACCTTC.